The 9 T cell receptor beta chains reported below all come from one sample, sequenced in a study of blood T cell repertoires in COVID-19. Assay: immunoSEQ multiplex PCR; the TCRdb copy retains only in-frame clones and omits some. This table has about 190,000 clones, nearly 90% appearing once. The sequencing sample was made of peripheral blood. All receptors derive from a man in his fifties with acute or convalescent COVID-19.

The chain links TRBV3-1 (or the pseudogene TRBV3-2) to TRBJ2-3, with 12 positions matching TRBD2. The V and J ends lost 4 bases and 1 base, in that order; junction bases with no gene match: 18. The CDR3 totals 21 residues. CDR1 is LGHDT, CDR2 YNNKEL, per germline (reference sequence). CDR3 amino acids: CASSPSPSGRAYGPGTDTQYF. Here the CDR3 DNA reads TGTGCCAGCAGCCCTTCCCCTAGCGGGAGGGCCTACGGCCCTGGCACAGATACGCAGTATTTT.

The J gene is TRBJ2-1, the V gene TRBV5-1, with 10 nucleotides matching TRBD2. The CDR3 covers 15 residues. V gave up 0 bases and J gave up 5 bases; unmatched junction bases: 2. In germline, CDR1 is SGHRS, CDR2 YFSETQ. The CDR3 region has the DNA TGCGCCAGCAGCTTGGTACTAGCGGGAAACAATGAGCAGTTCTTC. It specifies CASSLVLAGNNEQFF.

The rearrangement links TRBV28 to TRBJ1-5; TRBD1 might be the D (6 bases). V lost 10 bases to trimming and J lost 1 base, with 8 bases between them. The germline CDR1 and CDR2 sequences are MDHEN and SYDVKM. The CDR3 has 12 amino acids. DNA for the CDR3: TGTGCCACCCAGGGGAGCAATCAGCCCCAGCATTTT. This encodes CATQGSNQPQHF.

The chain couples TRBV5-1 to TRBJ2-1; the D gene is possibly TRBD2 (6 bases). The CDR3 totals 15 residues. Trimming cost V 0 bases and J 1 base, with 8 bases left between them. Germline V gives CDR1 SGHRS, CDR2 YFSETQ. Here the CDR3 DNA reads TGCGCCAGCAGCTTGGGCGGGGCGTCCTACAATGAGCAGTTCTTC. Protein: CASSLGGASYNEQFF.

The CDR3, as DNA: TGTGCCAGCTCCCGGACTACTCCCCACACCGGGGAGCTGTTTTTT. It yields the protein CASSRTTPHTGELFF. The chain recombines TRBV18 with TRBJ2-2; D might be TRBD2 (6 bases). Germline CDR1 and CDR2: KGHSH and LQKENI. Trimming pared 6 bases from V and 3 bases from J, leaving 14 bases between. The CDR3 sequence is 15 residues long.

The J gene is TRBJ1-5, the V gene TRBV19; 12 bases fit TRBD1. This CDR3 region has 18 residues. Losses at the gene ends were 5 bases for V and 1 base for J; bases not matched to a gene: 9. CDR1 and CDR2 from the germline V gene are LNHDA and SQIVND (reference sequence). This CDR3 reads CASSSSGTGGLSNQPQHF. Here the CDR3 DNA reads TGTGCCAGTAGTTCCTCCGGGACAGGGGGCCTAAGCAATCAGCCCCAGCATTTT.

This chain links TRBV27 with TRBJ1-4; 7 bases agree with TRBD1. With 3 bases clipped from V and 5 bases from J, the junction kept 3 bases outside the gene matches. This CDR3 is built from 14 residues. Germline assignment: CDR1 MNHEY and CDR2 SMNVEV (reference sequence). In nucleotides, the CDR3 is TGTGCCAGCAGTTTGGACAGGCTCAATGAAAAACTGTTTTTT. As protein: CASSLDRLNEKLFF.

V gene TRBV12-3 or TRBV12-4 combines with J gene TRBJ2-5; TRBD2 aligns across 7 bases. With 3 bases clipped from V and 7 bases from J, the junction kept 5 bases outside the gene matches. The CDR3 is made up of 13 amino acids. CDR3 nucleotide sequence: TGTGCCAGCAGTTTGGGGACGGGGGGGACCCAGTACTTC. Its translation is CASSLGTGGTQYF.

This clone turned up a few times. The chain combines TRBV27 with TRBJ1-6; possible D gene TRBD1, 5 bases. The CDR3 length is 16 residues. CDR1 is MNHEY and CDR2 is SMNVEV in the germline V gene (reference sequence). Trimming left V 2 bases short and J 10 bases short, with 18 bases between. CDR3 sequence: CASSLIPGRGLSPLHF. The CDR3 bases are TGTGCCAGCAGTTTAATACCCGGACGGGGACTCTCACCCCTCCACTTT.